This T cell receptor beta chain appears in the sequencing data of a study of blood T cell repertoires in COVID-19. Looking at the study overall: COVID-19 samples from acute and convalescent phases originated in the United States, Italy and Spain. Sample material is recorded as cDNA or gDNA derived from T cells, B-cell-depleted T cells, or PBMCs.

CDR1 and CDR2 from the germline V gene are SGHVS and FNYEAQ. V gave up 0 bases and J gave up 2 bases, with 8 bases separating them. The CDR3 loop spans 14 amino acids. In the source study's methods: The authors estimated nucleated cell counts from reference gene primer amplification. Libraries were prepared by immunoSEQ multiplex PCR; TCRdb keeps only in-frame clonotypes and omits some of them. V, J and clone size derive from that table, while D and trimming were established from the DNA sequence. The sample consists of approximately 210,000 clones, approximately 90% of them appearing once. This sequence joins TRBV7-6 and TRBJ2-7, with D perhaps TRBD1 (6 bases). This TCR was recovered from a human donor in a cohort sampled during active COVID-19. Sequencing was performed on peripheral blood. This CDR3 reads CASSLAGAAYEQYF. In DNA, the CDR3 is TGTGCCAGCAGCTTAGCGGGGGCCGCCTACGAGCAGTACTTC.